This passage covers 14 T cell receptor beta chains from one sample sequenced in a study of shared clonotypes between healthy human individuals (dated by TCRdb to 2020 to 2021). The receptor library was made with the immunoSEQ multiplex PCR assay. Sourced from immuneACCESS, this table was stored by TCRdb with only in-frame sequences that have V and J called. A share of the clones is absent; for the studies checked, an unresolved V gene accounts for under half, and the remainder has no known explanation. A total of roughly 1 million clones appear in this sample, about 75% of them only once. About 1.4% of the sample is held by the ten biggest clonotypes. The sequenced sample was memory CD4+ T cells sorted from blood. The cell subset or site label, as the study defines it: CD45RA-negative fraction. These receptor sequences come from a man aged 18 to 29 in good health.

This chain uses TRBV7-2 with TRBJ2-7; D might be TRBD2 (5 bases). In germline, CDR1 is SGHTA, CDR2 FQGNSA. The CDR3 has 15 amino acids. Between the trimmed V and J ends, which lost 3 bases and 1 base, there was a span of 13 bases. For the CDR3, the DNA is TGTGCCAGCAGCTTGGGCCGGGGAAGGTCCTACGAGCAGTACTTC. Encoded protein: CASSLGRGRSYEQYF. Full variable domain (outside the CDR3, taken from reference TRBV7-2 and TRBJ2-7): GAGVSQSPSNKVTEKGKDVELRCDPISGHTALYWYRQSLGQGLEFLIYFQGNSAPDKSGLPSDRFSAERTGGSVSTLTIQRTQQEDSAVYLCASSLGRGRSYEQYFGPGTRLTVT.

The V gene is TRBV7-2, the J gene TRBJ2-5; weak D call: TRBD2 (6 bases). Germline values: CDR1 SGHTA, CDR2 FQGNSA. The V end was cut by 1 base, the J end by 4 bases, with 10 bases between. The CDR3 has 14 residues. The CDR3 bases are TGTGCCAGCAGCTTAGGGGGGAGGCGAGAGACCCAGTACTTC. Encoded protein: CASSLGGRRETQYF.

About this clone: This sample includes further DNA sequences coding for the same CDR3. V gene TRBV10-3 combines with J gene TRBJ2-7; D tentatively fits TRBD1 or TRBD2 (5 bases each). V lost 4 bases and J lost 2, with 9 bases in between. The CDR3 sequence is 13 residues long. The germline V gene encodes CDR1 ENHRY and CDR2 SYGVKD. For the CDR3, the DNA is TGTGCCATCAGTGGAACGGGGCCCTACGAGCAGTACTTC. Translating it yields CAISGTGPYEQYF.

The count of this clone is one. One end of the junction fails to match germline, which may point to a read error. Other DNA sequences in this specimen translate into the identical CDR3. The rearrangement links TRBV7-7 to TRBJ1-3; no clear D. The CDR3 has 13 residues. CDR1 SSHAT and CDR2 FNYEAQ come from the germline V gene (reference sequence). CDR3 amino acids: CASSFTERNTIYF. The CDR3 DNA sequence: TGTGCTAGCAGCTTCACAGAAAGAAACACCATATATTTT.

This clone has just a few counts. This chain joins TRBV14 and TRBJ1-4; D not certain. There are 12 residues in the CDR3. Deletions cut 1 base from V and 4 bases from J, with 1 base between. Germline CDR1 SGHDN, CDR2 FVKESK. This chain's CDR3 is CASSQGNEKLFF. In DNA form, the CDR3 reads TGTGCCAGCAGCCAAGGTAATGAAAAACTGTTTTTT.

The genes are TRBV6-1 and TRBJ1-6, with 7 bases identical to TRBD1. CDR1 is MNHNS, CDR2 SASEGT, per germline. Trimming removed 3 bases from V and 1 base from J; junction bases left unmatched: 15. The CDR3 totals 20 residues. CDR3 bases: TGTGCCAGCAGTGAGGACACAGGGGATCCGTATGGGTCCTATAATTCACCCCTCCACTTT. Amino acids: CASSEDTGDPYGSYNSPLHF.

The rearrangement uses TRBV6-1 and TRBJ1-5, with D maybe TRBD1 (5 bases). Germline CDR1 and CDR2: MNHNS and SASEGT. V shed 8 bases and J shed 4 bases, with 15 bases lying between them. The CDR3 spans 14 residues. CDR3: CASWGGIRNQPQHF. The CDR3, as DNA: TGTGCCAGCTGGGGGGGTATCCGAAATCAGCCCCAGCATTTT.

This clone was counted at least ten times. The rearrangement links TRBV7-2 to TRBJ2-3, with 10 bases fitting TRBD2. CDR1 and CDR2 from the germline V gene are SGHTA and FQGNSA. Trimming cost V 5 bases and J 3 bases; bases outside gene matches: 5. CDR3 size: 15 residues. The CDR3 nucleotides read TGTGCCAGCAGCCCACTAGCGGGGAGAACAGATACGCAGTATTTT. Translating gives CASSPLAGRTDTQYF.

The V call is TRBV5-1, the J call TRBJ2-1, with D maybe TRBD2 (6 bases). Germline V lookup: CDR1 SGHRS, CDR2 YFSETQ. V dropped 0 bases and J dropped 3 bases, with 7 bases sitting between them. The CDR3 sequence is 14 residues long. The CDR3 is CASSLAGVYNEQFF. The CDR3 nucleotides are TGCGCCAGCAGCTTGGCGGGAGTCTACAATGAGCAGTTCTTC. The full variable domain, in which reference TRBV5-1 and TRBJ2-1 provide the parts outside the CDR3, is KAGVTQTPRYLIKTRGQQVTLSCSPISGHRSVSWYQQTPGQGLQFLFEYFSETQRNKGNFPGRFSGRQFSNSRSEMNVSTLELGDSALYLCASSLAGVYNEQFFGPGTRLTVL.

The chain is built from TRBV5-6 and TRBJ2-3, with D hard to call. The CDR3 sequence is 15 residues long. Germline CDR1 reads SGHDT; CDR2 reads YYEEEE. Trimming left V 0 bases short and J 2 bases short, with 10 bases between. Written as DNA, the CDR3 is TGTGCCAGCAGCTTGGGGTGGACCTCCACAGATACGCAGTATTTT. Translation: CASSLGWTSTDTQYF.

V and J are TRBV7-9 and TRBJ2-5, with D possibly matching TRBD1 (6 bases). This CDR3 is 14 amino acids long. V lost 1 base and J 5 bases, leaving 11 bases between the germline ends. Germline V gene data show CDR1 as SEHNR and CDR2 as FQNEAQ (reference sequence). The CDR3 loop reads CASSLGTGMETQYF. The CDR3, as DNA: TGTGCCAGCAGCTTAGGAACAGGGATGGAGACCCAGTACTTC.

This sequence joins TRBV6-1 and TRBJ1-6; 7 nucleotides align to TRBD1. This CDR3 is built from 14 residues. Germline loops: CDR1 MNHNS, CDR2 SASEGT. V lost 4 bases to trimming and J lost 5 bases; unmatched junction nucleotides: 2. In DNA, the CDR3 is TGTGCCAGCAGTGTGGGGACAGATAATTCACCCCTCCACTTT. Its translation: CASSVGTDNSPLHF.

The chain has TRBV7-2 and TRBJ2-1; a weak D match, TRBD1 (5 bases). The CDR3 runs to 14 residues. V was cut by 6 bases and J by 9 bases, with 18 bases left in between. Germline CDR1 and CDR2: SGHTA and FQGNSA. This chain's CDR3 is CASRDGASRAEQFF. CDR3 DNA: TGTGCCAGCAGGGATGGGGCTAGTCGGGCTGAGCAGTTCTTC.

In this sample, this clone turned up a few times. This chain connects TRBV25-1 to TRBJ1-1, with TRBD1 matching 7 bases. Germline V gene data show CDR1 as MGHDK and CDR2 as SYGVNS. The CDR3 is 13 amino acids. The ends lost 6 bases at V and 7 bases at J; junction bases unmatched: 8. CDR3 protein: CASRAPGDSEAFF. CDR3 nucleotides: TGTGCCAGCAGGGCCCCGGGGGACAGTGAAGCTTTCTTT. The variable domain in full, with the rest retrieved from reference TRBV25-1 and TRBJ1-1, is EADIYQTPRYLVIGTGKKITLECSQTMGHDKMYWYQQDPGMELHLIHYSYGVNSTEKGDLSSESTVSRIRTEHFPLTLESARPSHTSQYLCASRAPGDSEAFFGQGTRLTVV.